The 30 T cell receptor beta chains below all came from one sample that was sequenced in a study of blood T cell repertoires in COVID-19. TCRdb keeps only in-frame clones here, not all; method: immunoSEQ multiplex PCR. Altogether approximately 250,000 clones are present, 85% being singletons, with the ten largest covering about 9.3%. The sequencing sample was made of PBMCs or T cells enriched from blood (not recorded which). These receptors came from a woman aged 45-65 years with acute COVID-19.

V is TRBV27 and J is TRBJ1-2, with a tentative D call TRBD1 (5 bases). The V end was cut by 6 bases, the J end by 5 bases, with 7 bases between. The CDR3 is 11 amino acids. Germline assignment: CDR1 MNHEY and CDR2 SMNVEV (reference sequence). For the CDR3, the DNA is TGTGCCAGCAGGTCAGGGTATGGCTACACCTTC. It specifies CASRSGYGYTF.

V and J are TRBV19 and TRBJ1-2; D may be TRBD1 (5 bases). V lost 5 bases, J lost 1 base, and 17 bases lay in between. CDR1 LNHDA and CDR2 SQIVND come from the germline V gene (reference sequence). CDR3 length: 16 residues. For the CDR3, the DNA is TGTGCCAGTAGTTCCTCAACAGGAAATTTTAACTATGGCTACACCTTC. As protein: CASSSSTGNFNYGYTF.

This clone came up once. This chain connects TRBV18 to TRBJ1-3, with TRBD1 matching over 7 bases. In germline, CDR1 is KGHSH, CDR2 LQKENI. The V and J ends lost 2 bases and 0 bases, in that order; junction bases with no gene match: 7. This CDR3 contains 17 residues. DNA of the CDR3: TGTGCCAGCTCACCAATGGGGACAGATATCTCTGGAAACACCATATATTTT. The encoded protein is CASSPMGTDISGNTIYF.

In this sample, this clone turned up a few times. V usage is TRBV3-1 (or the pseudogene TRBV3-2) and J usage is TRBJ1-1; D gene unclear. The CDR3 length is 13 residues. CDR1 is LGHDT and CDR2 is YNNKEL in the germline V gene (reference sequence). The ends were cut back, 0 bases at V and 7 bases at J, with 9 bases in the middle. CDR3 region: CASSQEGGFEAFF. The CDR3 nucleotides read TGTGCCAGCAGCCAAGAAGGCGGCTTTGAAGCTTTCTTT.

The rearrangement links TRBV7-9 to TRBJ2-1; 8 nucleotides line up with TRBD2. This CDR3 has 15 residues. Trimming took 2 bases from V and 9 from J; bases not matched to a gene: 9. Per the germline V gene, CDR1 is SEHNR and CDR2 is FQNEAQ (reference sequence). CDR3 residues: CASSLLSLAGGEQFF. CDR3 nucleotides: TGTGCCAGCAGCTTATTGTCCCTAGCGGGCGGTGAGCAGTTCTTC.

This rearrangement joins TRBV27 to TRBJ1-3; TRBD1 aligns across 7 bases. V trimming: 5 bases; J trimming: 0 bases; junction bases outside the gene matches: 10. The CDR3 has 17 residues. From germline, CDR1 is MNHEY and CDR2 SMNVEV (reference sequence). Here the CDR3 DNA reads TGTGCCAGCAGTCCTGAGACAGGGTCCGGCTCTGGAAACACCATATATTTT. This translates into CASSPETGSGSGNTIYF.

V gene TRBV10-2 combines with J gene TRBJ1-1; the D is unclear. CDR1 is WSHSY and CDR2 is SAAADI in the germline V gene. The CDR3 covers 14 residues. V lost 2 bases, J lost 2 bases, and 9 bases lay in between. The CDR3 coding sequence is TGCGCCAGCAGTGAGAGAGGTATCAACACTGAAGCTTTCTTT. Encoded protein: CASSERGINTEAFF.

V and J are TRBV6-5 and TRBJ1-3, with D unclear. Germline V gene lookup returns CDR1 MNHEY and CDR2 SVGAGI. V was shortened by 6 bases and J by 0 bases, with 6 bases between the two germline ends. The CDR3 runs 13 residues. The CDR3 reads CASSLSSGNTIYF. The CDR3 DNA reads as TGTGCCAGCAGCCTCTCCTCTGGAAACACCATATATTTT.

CDR3: CASASPRTGSRETQYF. Here the CDR3 DNA reads TGTGCCAGTGCGTCCCCTCGAACCGGGAGTAGGGAGACCCAGTACTTC. The chain links TRBV19 to TRBJ2-5, with a possible D match to TRBD2 (6 bases). Germline V CDR1 and CDR2: LNHDA, SQIVND (reference sequence). This CDR3 is 16 amino acids long. V was trimmed by 8 bases and J by 5 bases, leaving 24 bases between them.

The chain is built from TRBV11-2 and TRBJ1-2, with D possibly being TRBD1 (6 bases). CDR3 length: 13 amino acids. V lost 2 bases to trimming and J lost 8 bases, with 12 bases between them. Germline CDR1 SGHAT, CDR2 FQNNGV. The CDR3 DNA is TGTGCCAGCAGCTTAAGGCCAGGGGAGGGCTACACCTTC. Amino acids: CASSLRPGEGYTF.

The chain carries TRBV14 and TRBJ2-3; the D is unclear. The germline V gene encodes CDR1 SGHDN and CDR2 FVKESK. CDR3 length equals 15 residues. Between the trimmed V and J ends, which lost 1 base and 4 bases, there was a span of 12 bases. CDR3 loop: CASSQGARLADTQYF. The CDR3 DNA follows: TGTGCCAGCAGCCAAGGAGCTCGGTTAGCAGATACGCAGTATTTT.

The chain carries TRBV5-1 and TRBJ2-3; D unclear. The germline V gene has CDR1 SGHRS and CDR2 YFSETQ. This CDR3 has 15 residues. Trimming took 0 bases from V and 0 from J, leaving 8 bases between them. The CDR3 region is CASSLAGVSTDTQYF. DNA of the CDR3: TGCGCCAGCAGCTTGGCCGGAGTGAGCACAGATACGCAGTATTTT.

The chain employs TRBV5-6 and TRBJ1-2; D is undetermined. This CDR3 spans 15 amino acids. Germline loops: CDR1 SGHDT, CDR2 YYEEEE. The germline V and J ends were trimmed by 1 base and 4 bases, with 14 bases remaining between them. CDR3 DNA: TGTGCCAGCAGCTTGAATTTTCCCCCCTCCTATGGCTACACCTTC. This translates into CASSLNFPPSYGYTF.

The chain combines TRBV10-2 with TRBJ2-1; no definite D call. V lost 0 bases, J lost 2 bases, and 5 bases lay in between. Per germline, CDR1 WSHSY and CDR2 SAAADI. The CDR3 length is 14 residues. CDR3 in amino acids: CASSESAAYNEQFF. The DNA of the CDR3 is TGCGCCAGCAGTGAGTCGGCAGCCTACAATGAGCAGTTCTTC.

The chain uses TRBV4-3 and TRBJ1-1; tentatively, D is TRBD1 (5 bases). Germline CDR1 LGHNA, CDR2 YSLEER. V lost 1 base to trimming and J lost 0 bases, with 9 bases between them. The CDR3 has 15 residues. CDR3 nucleotide sequence: TGCGCCAGCAGCCAAGGCACAGGCGTGAACACTGAAGCTTTCTTT. Translation gives CASSQGTGVNTEAFF.

The chain carries TRBV2 and TRBJ2-1, with a tentative D call TRBD2 (5 bases). The V gene's germline CDR1 is SNHLY and CDR2 FYNNEI. CDR3 length: 12 residues. Trimming removed 4 bases at V and 4 bases at J, with 5 bases between. CDR3 sequence: CASSAGYNEQFF. CDR3 DNA sequence: TGTGCCAGCAGTGCGGGGTACAATGAGCAGTTCTTC.

This chain connects TRBV9 to TRBJ1-2; 7 bases align to TRBD1. This CDR3 region has 15 residues. Germline V gene data show CDR1 as SGDLS and CDR2 as YYNGEE. The V segment lost 0 bases and the J segment 4 bases; nucleotides outside the gene matches: 6. The CDR3 DNA reads TGTGCCAGCAGCGTAGTCCCGACAGGGTTCTATGGCTACACCTTC. This encodes CASSVVPTGFYGYTF.

This clone appeared once. J is TRBJ2-7 and V is TRBV14; D might be TRBD2 (5 bases). The V end lost 7 bases, the J end lost 0 bases, and 13 bases lay between the germline ends. In germline, CDR1 is SGHDN, CDR2 FVKESK. CDR3 size: 14 residues. CDR3 loop: CASNRLGSSYEQYF. The CDR3, as DNA: TGTGCCAGCAACCGACTGGGGAGCTCCTACGAGCAGTACTTC.

V usage is TRBV27 and J usage is TRBJ1-5, with D perhaps matching TRBD1 (5 bases). Per germline, CDR1 MNHEY and CDR2 SMNVEV (reference sequence). This CDR3 spans 14 amino acids. Trimming removed 5 bases from V and 1 base from J, with 9 bases in between. Here the CDR3 reads CASSLRQSNQPQHF. The CDR3 nucleotides read TGTGCCAGCAGTCTACGACAGAGCAATCAGCCCCAGCATTTT.

This clone was detected once. This rearrangement joins TRBV7-2 to TRBJ1-5, with D perhaps matching TRBD1 (6 bases). Germline V gene lookup returns CDR1 SGHTA and CDR2 FQGNSA. This CDR3 has 16 residues. Trimming stripped 5 bases from V and 4 bases from J, with 18 bases between. CDR3 in amino acids: CASSPPRGARNQPQHF. For the CDR3, the DNA is TGTGCCAGCAGCCCCCCTCGGGGGGCGAGGAATCAGCCCCAGCATTTT.

This rearrangement joins TRBV11-2 to TRBJ2-5; no clear D gene. The CDR3 length is 13 residues. Germline loops: CDR1 SGHAT, CDR2 FQNNGV. Between the trimmed V and J ends, which lost 3 bases and 5 bases, there was a span of 10 bases. CDR3 region: CASSFGTVETQYF. DNA for the CDR3: TGTGCCAGCAGCTTTGGTACAGTTGAGACCCAGTACTTC.

This rearrangement joins TRBV12-3 or TRBV12-4 to TRBJ2-3; D ambiguous. This CDR3 spans 12 amino acids. V was clipped by 3 bases and J by 10 bases, with 11 bases between them. This CDR3 is CASSFDLRAQYF. The CDR3 region has the DNA TGTGCCAGCAGTTTCGACCTCCGGGCGCAGTATTTT.

With respect to this clone: Additional DNA sequences in this sample encode the identical CDR3. J is TRBJ1-2 and V is TRBV5-1; no firm D call. Per germline, CDR1 SGHRS and CDR2 YFSETQ. The ends were cut back, 0 bases at V and 5 bases at J, with 11 bases in the middle. The CDR3 covers 14 residues. The CDR3 bases are TGCGCCAGCAGCTTGGGTCAGATATCTTATGGCTACACCTTC. Its translation is CASSLGQISYGYTF.

The CDR3 sequence is CASSPGQGWEKLFF. The CDR3 DNA follows: TGTGCCAGCAGCCCAGGACAGGGTTGGGAAAAACTGTTTTTT. V and J are TRBV7-9 and TRBJ1-4, with TRBD1 identical over 8 bases. This CDR3 spans 14 amino acids. Losses at the gene ends were 5 bases for V and 8 bases for J; bases not matched to a gene: 7. Germline V gene lookup returns CDR1 SEHNR and CDR2 FQNEAQ (reference sequence).

The chain has TRBV27 and TRBJ1-2, with 7 nucleotides matching TRBD1. Trimming removed 3 bases from V and 4 bases from J; junction bases left unmatched: 5. CDR3 length: 14 amino acids. Germline CDR1 reads MNHEY; CDR2 reads SMNVEV (reference sequence). CDR3 bases: TGTGCCAGCAGTTTTTCAGGGGGTCGCTATGGCTACACCTTC. It translates to CASSFSGGRYGYTF.

V and J are TRBV7-9 and TRBJ2-2; D gene unclear. Germline V lookup: CDR1 SEHNR, CDR2 FQNEAQ (reference sequence). This CDR3 region has 13 residues. The V end lost 3 bases, the J end lost 6 bases, and 8 bases lay between the germline ends. DNA of the CDR3: TGTGCCAGCAGCTTGGAGTACGCCGGGGAGCTGTTTTTT. Residues: CASSLEYAGELFF.

This rearrangement joins TRBV10-3 to TRBJ2-3; 11 nucleotides line up with TRBD1. Trimming at V came to 11 bases and at J to 4 bases, leaving 11 bases not matched to a gene. The CDR3 is 15 amino acids. The germline CDR1 and CDR2 sequences are ENHRY and SYGVKD. The CDR3 loop is CASGGDRGISDTQYF. In nucleotides, the CDR3 is TGTGCCTCAGGGGGGGACAGGGGGATCTCAGATACGCAGTATTTT.

V gene TRBV12-3 or TRBV12-4 combines with J gene TRBJ1-5; the D is unclear. V lost 3 bases and J 4 bases, leaving 7 bases between the germline ends. CDR3 size: 13 residues. This chain's CDR3 is CASSLVENQPQHF. CDR3 in DNA: TGTGCCAGCAGTTTGGTCGAGAATCAGCCCCAGCATTTT.

This clone was seen once. This sequence joins TRBV7-9 and TRBJ1-1; D is ambiguous. Per germline, CDR1 SEHNR and CDR2 FQNEAQ (reference sequence). The CDR3 has 16 amino acids. V was shortened by 1 base and J by 1 base, with 13 bases between the two germline ends. CDR3 sequence reads: CASSLGASVGNTEAFF. CDR3 sequence (DNA): TGTGCCAGCAGCTTAGGGGCTTCCGTAGGGAACACTGAAGCTTTCTTT.

The rearrangement uses TRBV6-5 and TRBJ1-6; 8 bases are shared with TRBD1. Germline V gene sequence: CDR1 MNHEY, CDR2 SVGAGI. CDR3 size: 14 residues. V lost 11 bases to trimming and J lost 8 bases; unmatched junction nucleotides: 11. The CDR3 here is CAGTYTGGDSPLHF. As DNA, the CDR3 is TGTGCCGGGACGTACACAGGGGGGGATTCACCCCTCCACTTT.